This is a list of T cell receptor beta chains from one sample in a study of yellow fever vaccine responses in identical twins. Each CDR3 protein gets one entry after TCRdb re-called the RT-PCR reads with MiXCR. The sample holds under 1,500 distinct CDR3 sequences, 84% seen once. The sample in question was T cells from blood (PBMCs), unsorted or a sorted subset (not recorded which), obtained before or after yellow fever vaccination (not recorded which). The receptors come from a woman between 18 and 29 years old who received the yellow fever vaccine. CDR3s include the opening cysteine and the closing phenylalanine or tryptophan. Each record gives: V gene, J gene, clone size, D gene, CDR3 protein, CDR3 DNA. D genes are given only for firm matches. Not every row has a clone size; where given, it reads once, few, many or a size class.

V: TRBV20-1; J: TRBJ1-6; size: .; D: .; CDR3: CSARALVGHLGSYNSPLHF; DNA: TGCAGTGCTAGAGCGTTGGTGGGACATCTAGGCTCCTATAATTCACCCCTCCACTTT
V: TRBV30; J: TRBJ1-1; size: once; D: .; CDR3: CAWNPGGTEAFF; DNA: TGTGCCTGGAACCCAGGAGGGACTGAAGCTTTCTTT
V: TRBV15; J: TRBJ1-1; size: .; D: .; CDR3: CATSRFVGAGEAFF; DNA: TGTGCCACCAGCAGGTTCGTTGGGGCTGGTGAAGCTTTCTTT
V: TRBV29-1; J: TRBJ2-2; size: .; D: .; CDR3: CSAKVREPGELFF; DNA: TGCAGCGCCAAAGTTAGGGAACCCGGGGAGCTGTTTTTT
V: TRBV6-1; J: TRBJ2-7; size: .; D: TRBD2; CDR3: CASSPAEGLAVHEQYF; DNA: TGTGCCAGCAGTCCAGCGGAGGGACTAGCGGTCCACGAGCAGTACTTC
V: TRBV30; J: TRBJ1-3; size: .; D: .; CDR3: CAWRGGSGNTIYF; DNA: TGTGCCTGGAGGGGGGGATCTGGAAACACCATATATTTT
V: TRBV10-3; J: TRBJ1-5; size: .; D: .; CDR3: CAISESQGKGNQPQHF; DNA: TGTGCCATCAGTGAGTCCCAGGGGAAGGGCAATCAGCCCCAGCATTTT
V: TRBV11-2; J: TRBJ2-2; size: .; D: .; CDR3: CASRGSPTGELFF; DNA: TGTGCCAGCAGGGGCAGCCCCACCGGGGAGCTGTTTTTT
V: TRBV6-1; J: TRBJ2-5; size: .; D: TRBD2; CDR3: CASSPYYLGSGGETQYF; DNA: TGTGCCAGCAGTCCATACTATCTCGGTAGCGGGGGGGAGACCCAGTACTTC
V: TRBV11-3; J: TRBJ2-5; size: .; D: TRBD2; CDR3: CASRLLAGDETQYF; DNA: TGTGCCAGCAGGTTACTAGCGGGAGACGAGACCCAGTACTTC
V: TRBV15; J: TRBJ2-2; size: .; D: TRBD1; CDR3: CATSTGQDTGELFF; DNA: TGTGCCACCAGCACTGGACAGGACACCGGGGAGCTGTTTTTT
V: TRBV10-3; J: TRBJ1-2; size: .; D: TRBD1; CDR3: CAINRGSGYTF; DNA: TGTGCCATCAACAGGGGCTCTGGCTACACCTTC
V: TRBV7-2; J: TRBJ1-6; size: .; D: .; CDR3: CASSLAPLGLGTSNSPLHF; DNA: TGTGCCAGCAGCTTAGCGCCCCTCGGCCTCGGGACATCTAATTCACCCCTCCACTTT
V: TRBV4-2; J: TRBJ2-1; size: .; D: .; CDR3: CASIHHIPSRDRSSYNEQFF; DNA: TGTGCCAGCATCCATCACATCCCGTCCCGAGACAGGAGCTCCTACAATGAGCAGTTCTTC
V: TRBV5-1; J: TRBJ1-1; size: .; D: .; CDR3: CASGPRHGNTEAFF; DNA: TGCGCCAGCGGCCCACGCCACGGGAACACTGAAGCTTTCTTT
V: TRBV15; J: TRBJ1-1; size: .; D: .; CDR3: CATSSGVGTEAFF; DNA: TGTGCCACCAGCAGCGGGGTGGGTACTGAAGCTTTCTTT
V: TRBV11-3; J: TRBJ2-7; size: .; D: TRBD1; CDR3: CASSSRQGASYEQYF; DNA: TGTGCCAGCAGCTCACGACAGGGGGCCTCCTACGAGCAGTACTTC
V: TRBV3-1; J: TRBJ2-3; size: .; D: .; CDR3: CASSQDGDTQYF; DNA: TGTGCCAGCAGCCAAGACGGGGATACGCAGTATTTT
V: TRBV29-1; J: TRBJ2-7; size: .; D: .; CDR3: CSVRRQAYEQYF; DNA: TGCAGCGTTAGGAGACAGGCCTACGAGCAGTACTTC
V: TRBV11-2; J: TRBJ2-7; size: .; D: .; CDR3: CASSYEVSRSYEQYF; DNA: TGTGCCAGCAGCTATGAGGTTTCCCGATCCTACGAGCAGTACTTC
V: TRBV2; J: TRBJ2-3; size: .; D: .; CDR3: CASSEQRQIDTQYF; DNA: TGTGCCAGCAGTGAACAAAGGCAGATAGATACGCAGTATTTT
V: TRBV4-2; J: TRBJ2-5; size: .; D: TRBD2; CDR3: CASSQEPGLAGAEETQYF; DNA: TGTGCCAGCAGCCAAGAACCGGGACTAGCGGGAGCCGAAGAGACCCAGTACTTC
V: TRBV5-1; J: TRBJ2-6; size: once; D: .; CDR3: CASTSGSSNVLTF; DNA: TGCGCCAGCACTTCGGGATCCTCCAACGTCCTGACTTTC
V: TRBV4-2; J: TRBJ2-1; size: .; D: .; CDR3: CASSQVADSYNEQFF; DNA: TGTGCCAGCAGCCAAGTAGCGGATTCCTACAATGAGCAGTTCTTC
V: TRBV4-1; J: TRBJ2-2; size: once; D: .; CDR3: CASSQDRQITGELFF; DNA: TGCGCCAGCAGCCAAGATAGACAGATCACCGGGGAGCTGTTTTTT
V: TRBV4-1; J: TRBJ1-5; size: .; D: TRBD1; CDR3: CASSQPTGINQPQHF; DNA: TGCGCCAGCAGCCAACCGACAGGGATCAATCAGCCCCAGCATTTT